This T cell receptor beta chain appears in the sequencing data of a study of blood T cell repertoires in COVID-19. Assay used: immunoSEQ multiplex PCR; TCRdb lists only in-frame clones, some missing. Here the sample spans roughly 310,000 clones, 90% being singletons. Germline V lookup: CDR1 SEHNR, CDR2 FQNEAQ (reference sequence). This CDR3 comprises 16 residues. The ends lost 11 bases at V and 3 bases at J; junction bases unmatched: 14. The sample was peripheral blood. This TCR derives from a woman younger than 45 with COVID-19, enrolled during active disease. This chain joins TRBV7-9 and TRBJ2-1; 9 bases are a match to TRBD2. The CDR3 DNA reads as TGTGCCGGCTCTGGCGGCGGGAGGGAGATCTACAATGAGCAGTTCTTC. Its translation is CAGSGGGREIYNEQFF.